This T cell receptor beta chain is drawn from a study of regulatory T cells in long-lasting Graves disease. Time point noted: persistent/refractory GD, antithyroid drugs over 5 years with positive TRAb. The TCR library used RNA extracted from PBMCs. Diagnosing Graves' disease relied on the American Thyroid Association guidelines. This clonotype was picked up many times. Investigators prepared the TCR beta libraries by applying iRepertoire HTBI primers and Arm-PCR of CDR3 regions. A single record per CDR3 protein comes from TCRdb applying MiXCR to the multiplex PCR reads. This repertoire shows roughly 470,000 distinct CDR3 sequences, around 20% found once; its top ten account for over 7.5%. This CDR3 is 12 amino acids long. Germline V gene sequence: CDR1 MDHEN, CDR2 SYDVKM. The ends were cut back, 6 bases at V and 6 bases at J, with 8 bases in the middle.

The sequence derives from a female donor with Graves disease. The specimen was peripheral blood mononuclear cells (PBMCs), collected when the disease was refractory, from a patient treated with antithyroid drugs. The genes are TRBV28 and TRBJ2-2; no clear D. In DNA form, the CDR3 reads TGTGCCAGCAGCCGTGGTCCCGGGGAGCTGTTTTTT. It encodes CASSRGPGELFF.